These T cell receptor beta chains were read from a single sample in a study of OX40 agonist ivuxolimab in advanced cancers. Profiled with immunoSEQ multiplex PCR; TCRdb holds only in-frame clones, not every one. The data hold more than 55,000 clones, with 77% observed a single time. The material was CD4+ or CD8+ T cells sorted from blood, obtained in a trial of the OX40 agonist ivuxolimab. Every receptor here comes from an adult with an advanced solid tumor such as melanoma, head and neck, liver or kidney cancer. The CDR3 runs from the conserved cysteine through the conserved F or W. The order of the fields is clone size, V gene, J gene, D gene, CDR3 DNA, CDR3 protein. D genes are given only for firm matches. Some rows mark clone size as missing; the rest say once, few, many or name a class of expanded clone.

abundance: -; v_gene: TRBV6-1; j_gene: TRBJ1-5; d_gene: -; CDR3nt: TGTGCCAGCAGTGAAGGGGGGGGCCGGCAGCCCCAGCATTTT; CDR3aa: CASSEGGGRQPQHF
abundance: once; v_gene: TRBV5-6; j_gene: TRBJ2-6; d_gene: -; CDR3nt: TGTGCCAGCAGCAGGGGGAGAGTAAGCTCTGGGGCCAACGTCCTGACTTTC; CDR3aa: CASSRGRVSSGANVLTF
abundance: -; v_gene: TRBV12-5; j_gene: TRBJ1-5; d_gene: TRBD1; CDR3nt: TGTGCTAGTGGCCCGGGACAGGGGACGAGGCCCCAGCATTTT; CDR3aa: CASGPGQGTRPQHF
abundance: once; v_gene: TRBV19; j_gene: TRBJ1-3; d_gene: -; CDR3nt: TGTGCCAGTAAAGACCTAACGGAAGGAAACACCATATATTTT; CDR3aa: CASKDLTEGNTIYF
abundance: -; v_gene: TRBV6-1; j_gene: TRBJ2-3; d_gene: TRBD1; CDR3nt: TGTGCCAGCAGTGATTGGACAGGGGGCAAGACAGATACGCAGTATTTT; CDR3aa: CASSDWTGGKTDTQYF
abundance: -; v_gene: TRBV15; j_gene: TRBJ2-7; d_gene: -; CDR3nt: TGTGCCACCAGCAGAGAGAGATTGCGTCAGGAGACCTACGAGCAGTACTTC; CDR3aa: CATSRERLRQETYEQYF
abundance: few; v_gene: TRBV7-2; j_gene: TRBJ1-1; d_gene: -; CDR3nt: TGTGCCAGCAGCTTAGTAGGACAGAGGATCTCTGAAGCTTTCTTT; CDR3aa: CASSLVGQRISEAFF
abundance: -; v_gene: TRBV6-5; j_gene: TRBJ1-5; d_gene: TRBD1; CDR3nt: TGTGCCAGCAGGCCCGACAGGGGTCAGCCCCAGCATTTT; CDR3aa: CASRPDRGQPQHF
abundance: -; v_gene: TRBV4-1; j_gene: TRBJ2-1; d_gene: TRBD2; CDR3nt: TGCGCCAGCAGCCAACCGGGACTAGCAGGTCGGGAGCAGTTCTTC; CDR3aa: CASSQPGLAGREQFF
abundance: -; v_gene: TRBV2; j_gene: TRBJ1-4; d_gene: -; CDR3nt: TGTGCCAGCACCAAGGGACGGACATTACCCGTCGCAACTAATGAAAAACTGTTTTTT; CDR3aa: CASTKGRTLPVATNEKLFF
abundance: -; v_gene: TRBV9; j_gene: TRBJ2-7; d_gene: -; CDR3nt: TGTGCCAGCAGCGTAGGTAGAGAGACCTACGAGCAGTACTTC; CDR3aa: CASSVGRETYEQYF
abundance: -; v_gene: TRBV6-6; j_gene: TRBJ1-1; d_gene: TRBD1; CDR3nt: TGTGCCAGCAGTTACTCAGGGAGGGGGCAGCCCTCTTTCTTT; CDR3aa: CASSYSGRGQPSFF
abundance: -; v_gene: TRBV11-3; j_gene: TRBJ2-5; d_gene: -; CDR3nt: TGTGCCAGCAGCCGAGGCTCGGAGACCCAGTACTTC; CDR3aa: CASSRGSETQYF
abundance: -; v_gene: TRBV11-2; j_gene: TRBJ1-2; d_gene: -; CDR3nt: TGTGCCAGCAGCTTAGAGGGAGGGGGTGTTGGGTATGGCTACACCTTC; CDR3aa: CASSLEGGGVGYGYTF
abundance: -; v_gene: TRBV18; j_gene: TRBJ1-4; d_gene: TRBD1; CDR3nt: TGTGCCAGCTCACCAGGGGACAGCAGGTCCGAAAAACTGTTTTTT; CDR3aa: CASSPGDSRSEKLFF
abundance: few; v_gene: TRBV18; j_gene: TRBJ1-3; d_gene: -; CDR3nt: TGTGCCAGCCTTCAGGCGCTCTCTGGAAACACCATATATTTT; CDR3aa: CASLQALSGNTIYF
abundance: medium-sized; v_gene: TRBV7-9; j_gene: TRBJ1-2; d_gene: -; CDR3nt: TGTGCCAGCAGCCACTCTCAGGGCTATGGCTACACCTTC; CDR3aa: CASSHSQGYGYTF
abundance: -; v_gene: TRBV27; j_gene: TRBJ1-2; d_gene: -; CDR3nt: TGTGCCAGCCGCCGGTTGGAGGCTCGGTATGGCTACACCTTC; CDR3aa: CASRRLEARYGYTF
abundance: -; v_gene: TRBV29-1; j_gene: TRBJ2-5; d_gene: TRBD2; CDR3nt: TGCAGCGTAAGCGGGGGGGGCTTACGGACCCAGTACTTC; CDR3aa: CSVSGGGLRTQYF
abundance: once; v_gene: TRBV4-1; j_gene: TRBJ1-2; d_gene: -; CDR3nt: TGCGCCAGCAGCCAAGACATCGGGGCCATTCGTCGTGGCTACACCTTC; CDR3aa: CASSQDIGAIRRGYTF
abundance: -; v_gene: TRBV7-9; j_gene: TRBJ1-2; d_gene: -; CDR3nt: TGTGCCAGCAGCCCCCTTGAGGGGGGCGCGAGCTATGGCTACACCTTC; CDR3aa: CASSPLEGGASYGYTF
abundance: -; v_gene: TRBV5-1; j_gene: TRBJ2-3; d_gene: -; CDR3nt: TGCGCCAGCAGCTTGGTAGGGGATACGCAGTATTTT; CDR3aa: CASSLVGDTQYF
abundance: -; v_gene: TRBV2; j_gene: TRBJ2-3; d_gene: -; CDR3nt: TGTGCCAGCAGAGGGACTCGGAGTCGGGATACGCAGTATTTT; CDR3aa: CASRGTRSRDTQYF
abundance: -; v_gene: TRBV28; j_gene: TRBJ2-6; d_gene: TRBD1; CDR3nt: TGTGCCAGCAGAGGACAGGGGGCTAATTCTGGGGCCAACGTCCTGACTTTC; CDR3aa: CASRGQGANSGANVLTF
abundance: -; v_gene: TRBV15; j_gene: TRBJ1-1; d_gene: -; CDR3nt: TGTGCCACCAGCCTAGGGGGAGGGTGGGAAGCTTTCTTT; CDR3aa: CATSLGGGWEAFF
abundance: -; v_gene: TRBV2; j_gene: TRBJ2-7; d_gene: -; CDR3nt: TGTGCCACCTCGTGGGGGGATTACTACGAGCAGTACTTC; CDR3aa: CATSWGDYYEQYF
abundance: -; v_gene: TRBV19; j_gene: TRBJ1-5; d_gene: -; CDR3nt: TGTGCCAGCGGAAACGGGAGGGGCAGGGTGGGTCAGCCCCAGCATTTT; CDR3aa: CASGNGRGRVGQPQHF